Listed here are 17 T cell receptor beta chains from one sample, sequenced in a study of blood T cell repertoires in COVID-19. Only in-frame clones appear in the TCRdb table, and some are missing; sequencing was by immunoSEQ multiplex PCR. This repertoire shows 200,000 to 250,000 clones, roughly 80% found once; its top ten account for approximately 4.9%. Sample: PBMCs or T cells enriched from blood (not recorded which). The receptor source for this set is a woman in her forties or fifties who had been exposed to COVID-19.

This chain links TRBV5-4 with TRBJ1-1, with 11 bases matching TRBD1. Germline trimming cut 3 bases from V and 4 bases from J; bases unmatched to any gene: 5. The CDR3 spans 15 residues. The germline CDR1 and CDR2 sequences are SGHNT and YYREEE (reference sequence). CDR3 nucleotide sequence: TGTGCCAGCAGCTGGACAGGGGGCTCGTCCACTGAAGCTTTCTTT. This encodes CASSWTGGSSTEAFF.

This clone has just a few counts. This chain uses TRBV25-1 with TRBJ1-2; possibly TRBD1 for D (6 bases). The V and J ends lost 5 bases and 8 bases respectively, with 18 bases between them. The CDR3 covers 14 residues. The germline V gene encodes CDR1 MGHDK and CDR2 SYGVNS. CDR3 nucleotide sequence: TGTGCCAGCAGTCCCCTGGACAGAGTCTGGGGCTACACCTTC. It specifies CASSPLDRVWGYTF.

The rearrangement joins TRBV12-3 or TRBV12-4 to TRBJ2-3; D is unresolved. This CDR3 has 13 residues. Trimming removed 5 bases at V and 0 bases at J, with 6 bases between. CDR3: CASSPLSTDTQYF. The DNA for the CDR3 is TGTGCCAGCAGTCCCCTTAGCACAGATACGCAGTATTTT.

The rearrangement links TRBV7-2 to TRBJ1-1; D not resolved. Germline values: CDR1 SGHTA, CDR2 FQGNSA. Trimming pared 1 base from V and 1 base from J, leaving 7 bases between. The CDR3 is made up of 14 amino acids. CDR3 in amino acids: CASSLDAGNTEAFF. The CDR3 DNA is TGTGCCAGCAGCTTAGACGCGGGGAACACTGAAGCTTTCTTT.

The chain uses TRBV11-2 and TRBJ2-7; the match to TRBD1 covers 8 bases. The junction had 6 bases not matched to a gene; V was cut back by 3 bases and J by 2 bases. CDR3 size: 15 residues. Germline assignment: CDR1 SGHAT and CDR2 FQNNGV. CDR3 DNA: TGTGCCAGCAGCTTCGAGGGGACAGGCCCCTACGAGCAGTACTTC. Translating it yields CASSFEGTGPYEQYF.

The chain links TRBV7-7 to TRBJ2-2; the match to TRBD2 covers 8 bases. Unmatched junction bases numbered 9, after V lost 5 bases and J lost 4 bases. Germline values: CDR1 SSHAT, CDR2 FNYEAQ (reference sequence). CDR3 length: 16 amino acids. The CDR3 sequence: CASSTRSGGSTGELFF. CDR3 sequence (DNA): TGTGCCAGCAGCACCCGAAGCGGGGGTTCCACCGGGGAGCTGTTTTTT.

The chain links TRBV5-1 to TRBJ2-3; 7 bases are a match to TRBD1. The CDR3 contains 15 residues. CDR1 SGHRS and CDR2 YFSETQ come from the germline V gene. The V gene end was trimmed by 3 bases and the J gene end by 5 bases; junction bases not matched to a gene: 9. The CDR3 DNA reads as TGCGCCAGCAGCTCCTCCGGGACAGTGGGAGATACGCAGTATTTT. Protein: CASSSSGTVGDTQYF.

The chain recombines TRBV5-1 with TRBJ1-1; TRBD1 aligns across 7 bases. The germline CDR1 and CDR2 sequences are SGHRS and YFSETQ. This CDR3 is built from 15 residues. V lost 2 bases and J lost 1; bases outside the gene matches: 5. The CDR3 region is CASSFLQGGNTEAFF. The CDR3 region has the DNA TGCGCCAGCAGCTTCCTCCAGGGGGGGAACACTGAAGCTTTCTTT.

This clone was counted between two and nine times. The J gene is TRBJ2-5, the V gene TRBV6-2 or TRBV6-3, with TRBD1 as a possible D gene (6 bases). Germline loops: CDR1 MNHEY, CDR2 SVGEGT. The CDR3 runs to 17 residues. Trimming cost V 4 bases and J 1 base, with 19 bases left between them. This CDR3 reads CASSSQGTLPFQETQYF. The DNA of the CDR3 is TGTGCCAGCAGTTCTCAGGGGACATTGCCCTTCCAAGAGACCCAGTACTTC.

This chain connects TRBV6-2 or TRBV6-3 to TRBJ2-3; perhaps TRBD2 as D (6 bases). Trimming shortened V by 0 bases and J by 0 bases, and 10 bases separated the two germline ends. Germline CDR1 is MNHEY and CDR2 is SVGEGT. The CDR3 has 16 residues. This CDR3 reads CASSYSRRASTDTQYF. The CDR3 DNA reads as TGTGCCAGCAGTTACTCTAGGAGGGCTAGCACAGATACGCAGTATTTT.

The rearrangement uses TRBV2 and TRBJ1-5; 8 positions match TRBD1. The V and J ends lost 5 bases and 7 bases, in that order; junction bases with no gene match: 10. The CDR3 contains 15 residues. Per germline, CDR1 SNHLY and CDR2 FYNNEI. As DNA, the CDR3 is TGTGCCAGCAGTCAAGAGGGCAGGGGGCAACAGCCCCAGCATTTT. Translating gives CASSQEGRGQQPQHF.

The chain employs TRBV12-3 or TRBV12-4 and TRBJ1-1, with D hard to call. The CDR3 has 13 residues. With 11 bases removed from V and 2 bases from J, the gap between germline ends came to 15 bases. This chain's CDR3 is CASDVGFNTEAFF. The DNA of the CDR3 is TGTGCCTCTGATGTCGGTTTCAACACTGAAGCTTTCTTT.

The CDR3 spells CASSLSGGFDTQYF. CDR3 in DNA: TGTGCCAGCAGCCTTAGCGGGGGGTTTGATACGCAGTATTTT. The chain is built from TRBV7-2 and TRBJ2-3, with 10 nucleotides matching TRBD2. The V segment lost 5 bases and the J segment 6 bases; nucleotides outside the gene matches: 5. Germline values: CDR1 SGHTA, CDR2 FQGNSA. This CDR3 comprises 14 residues.

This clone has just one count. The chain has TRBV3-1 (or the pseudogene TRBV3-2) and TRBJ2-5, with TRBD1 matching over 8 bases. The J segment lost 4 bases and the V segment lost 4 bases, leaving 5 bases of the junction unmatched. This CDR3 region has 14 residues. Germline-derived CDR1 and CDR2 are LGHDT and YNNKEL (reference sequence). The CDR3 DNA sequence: TGTGCCAGCAGCCCCCGACAGGGGAGAGAGACCCAGTACTTC. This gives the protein CASSPRQGRETQYF.

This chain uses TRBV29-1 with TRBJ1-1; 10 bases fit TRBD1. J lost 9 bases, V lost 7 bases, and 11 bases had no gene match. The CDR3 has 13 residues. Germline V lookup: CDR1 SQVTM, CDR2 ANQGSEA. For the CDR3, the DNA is TGCAGCGCCCGGGACAGGGGCGACCCTAAAGCTTTCTTT. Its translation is CSARDRGDPKAFF.

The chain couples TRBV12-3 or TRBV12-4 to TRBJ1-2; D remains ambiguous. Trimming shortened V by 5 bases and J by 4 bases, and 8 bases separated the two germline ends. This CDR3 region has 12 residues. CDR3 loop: CASSTSGYGYTF. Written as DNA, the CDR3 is TGTGCCAGCAGTACCAGCGGCTATGGCTACACCTTC.

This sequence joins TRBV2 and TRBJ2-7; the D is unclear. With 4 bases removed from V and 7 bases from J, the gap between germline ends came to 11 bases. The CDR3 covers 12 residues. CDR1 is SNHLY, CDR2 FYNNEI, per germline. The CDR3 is CASSVRRGEQYF. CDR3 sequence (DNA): TGTGCCAGCAGTGTTCGGAGAGGTGAGCAGTACTTC.